The rows below give T cell receptor beta chains drawn from one sample of a study of PD-1 blockade in classical Hodgkin lymphoma. Using immunoSEQ multiplex PCR, the repertoire was profiled, and TCRdb retains in-frame clones only, with some absent. Altogether around 26,000 clones are present, about 89% being singletons, with the ten largest covering roughly 0.52%. What was sequenced was CD4+ T cells from blood. The source of these receptors is a human donor with classical Hodgkin lymphoma. Both conserved end residues are part of each CDR3. A D gene is named only where the DNA matches it firmly. The size of a clone is reported for some rows only, either as once, few or many, or as a class for expanded clones.

CDR3nt	CDR3aa	v_gene	d_gene	abundance	j_gene
TGTGCCAGCAAAAGACAGGTCCCAGACACTGAAGCTTTCTTT	CASKRQVPDTEAFF	TRBV13	NA	NA	TRBJ1-1
TGTGCCAGTAGTACCTCACACAGGGAAGGGGATCAGCCCCAGCATTTT	CASSTSHREGDQPQHF	TRBV19	NA	NA	TRBJ1-5
TGTGCCAGCAACCCCAGGCGGGGTCATGGCTACACCTTC	CASNPRRGHGYTF	TRBV6-5	NA	NA	TRBJ1-2
TGTGCCAGCAGCAAACCGACGCAGGAGCCCTCCTACGAGCAGTACTTC	CASSKPTQEPSYEQYF	TRBV21-1	NA	NA	TRBJ2-7
TGTGCCAGCAGTCATAGGGACAACTGGGGGAAACTGTTTTTT	CASSHRDNWGKLFF	TRBV6-5	NA	NA	TRBJ1-4
TGTGCCAGCAGCCAAGGTCGGGGGGACACTGAAGCTTTCTTT	CASSQGRGDTEAFF	TRBV14	NA	NA	TRBJ1-1
TGTGCCAGCAGCTTATGGTCCTCGGGGGTCCAGTACTTC	CASSLWSSGVQYF	TRBV5-4	NA	NA	TRBJ2-7
TGTGCCAGCAGATCGACAGGGAATCAGCCCCAGCATTTT	CASRSTGNQPQHF	TRBV6-1	TRBD1	NA	TRBJ1-5
TGTGCCAGCAGTTACTCGAGCGGGGGCTATGAGCAGTTCTTC	CASSYSSGGYEQFF	TRBV6-6	TRBD2	NA	TRBJ2-1
TGCGCCAGCAGCGAATTCGGCAATGAGCAGTTCTTC	CASSEFGNEQFF	TRBV5-1	NA	NA	TRBJ2-1
TGTGCCATCAGTGACCCCGGTGGGGGGAGGAACACTGAAGCTTTCTTT	CAISDPGGGRNTEAFF	TRBV10-3	NA	NA	TRBJ1-1
TGTGCCTGGACGAAGACGGCGGGCGTCGGGTCTGGAAACACCATATATTTT	CAWTKTAGVGSGNTIYF	TRBV30	NA	NA	TRBJ1-3
TGTGCCAGCATTGGGGGGGGAACACTGAAAGCTTTCTTT	CASIGGGTLKAFF	TRBV6-5	NA	NA	TRBJ1-1
TGTGCCAGCACGGGGACTAGCGGATACACAGATACGCAGTATTTT	CASTGTSGYTDTQYF	TRBV7-9	TRBD2	NA	TRBJ2-3
TGTGCCAGCAGTGACTCCCCCCCGACAGGCTCGCCTTTT	CASSDSPPTGSPF	TRBV6-4	NA	NA	TRBJ1-1
TGTGCCTGGAAAAGGCAACTGAACACTGAAGCTTTCTTT	CAWKRQLNTEAFF	TRBV30	NA	NA	TRBJ1-1
TGTGCCAGTAGTATAGGCTCGGGGGGCCGGAACACTGAAGCTTTCTTT	CASSIGSGGRNTEAFF	TRBV19	NA	NA	TRBJ1-1
TGTGCCAGCAGTTATACCGGCGGGACCGGGGAGCTGTTTTTT	CASSYTGGTGELFF	TRBV6-5	NA	NA	TRBJ2-2
TGTGCCAGCAGCGTGGCGACAGGAAGAAACACCATATATTTT	CASSVATGRNTIYF	TRBV9	NA	NA	TRBJ1-3
TGTGCCAGTAGTACCCTCCGGGTTCCAGCAACTAATGAAAAACTGTTTTTT	CASSTLRVPATNEKLFF	TRBV19	NA	once	TRBJ1-4
TGCGCCAGCAGCTTGGCTCCCGCGGGGGGGGGCACTGAAGCTTTCTTT	CASSLAPAGGGTEAFF	TRBV5-1	NA	NA	TRBJ1-1
TGTGCCAGCAGCCAATCTAGTCTGAACACTGAAGCTTTCTTT	CASSQSSLNTEAFF	TRBV16	NA	NA	TRBJ1-1
TGTGCCAGCTCACCGCCAGGGTTGCCGACCGGAAACACCATATATTTT	CASSPPGLPTGNTIYF	TRBV18	NA	NA	TRBJ1-3
TGTGCCAGCAGCTTAGGGGGACAGACTCTCGGGAAAGCTTTCTTT	CASSLGGQTLGKAFF	TRBV7-2	TRBD1	NA	TRBJ1-1
TGTGCCAGCAGCCAAGGGGGACGCACGTCAGATACGCAGTATTTT	CASSQGGRTSDTQYF	TRBV11-2	NA	once	TRBJ2-3
TGTGCCAGCAGCTTAGTGGGCACGAACACTGAAGCTTTCTTT	CASSLVGTNTEAFF	TRBV7-2	NA	NA	TRBJ1-1
TGTGCCAGCCCGTGGGGAAGAACTAACTATGGCTACACCTTC	CASPWGRTNYGYTF	TRBV5-8	NA	NA	TRBJ1-2
TGTGCCAGAGGACAGGAGAACTATGGCTACACCTTC	CARGQENYGYTF	TRBV7-2	TRBD1	NA	TRBJ1-2
TGTGCCAGCTCTCCAGGGGTTCACGGGGTATACAATCAGCCCCAGCATTTT	CASSPGVHGVYNQPQHF	TRBV25-1	NA	NA	TRBJ1-5